This TCR beta chain was documented in a study of glioma-infiltrating T cells. Whole-study results and caveats: Tissue and blood shared very few CDR3 sequences. Gliomas, especially low-grade, showed above-expected tissue-blood divergence; non-neoplastic patients showed below.

In regard to this clonotype: The target antigen is unknown. Compared with germline, one end of the junction differs, possibly owing to a read error.

The iRepertoire nested amplicon-rescue multiplex PCR amplified TCR alpha and beta CDR3s from RNA. A single record per CDR3 protein comes from TCRdb applying MiXCR to the multiplex PCR reads. The top ten clones hold more than 30% of a sample with some 93,000 distinct CDR3 sequences, 35% to 45% of them seen once. Sequenced input: glioma tissue, nonneoplastic brain tissue, or PBMCs (not recorded which). The origin of this receptor is a human donor with low-grade glioma or glioblastoma, undergoing nonglioma brain surgery, or in good health (not recorded which).

The CDR3 DNA is TGTGCCAGCAGCCGGGACAGAGTTAATGAAATACTGTTTTTT. As protein: CASSRDRVNEILFF. The chain has TRBV2 and TRBJ1-4; TRBD1 aligns across 7 bases. Germline CDR1 reads SNHLY; CDR2 reads FYNNEI. The CDR3 has 14 amino acids.